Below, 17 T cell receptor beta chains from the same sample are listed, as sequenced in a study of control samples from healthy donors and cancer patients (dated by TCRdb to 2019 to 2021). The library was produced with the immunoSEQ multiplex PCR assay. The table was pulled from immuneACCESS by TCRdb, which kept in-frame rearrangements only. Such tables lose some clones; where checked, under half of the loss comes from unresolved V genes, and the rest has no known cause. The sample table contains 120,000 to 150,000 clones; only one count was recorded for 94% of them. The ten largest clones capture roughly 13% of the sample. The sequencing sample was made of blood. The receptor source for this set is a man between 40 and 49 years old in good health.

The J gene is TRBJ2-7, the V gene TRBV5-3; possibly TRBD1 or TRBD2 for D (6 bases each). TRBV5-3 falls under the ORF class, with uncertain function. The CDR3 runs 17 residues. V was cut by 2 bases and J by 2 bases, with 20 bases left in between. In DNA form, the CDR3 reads TGTGCCAGAAGCTTTAGGATGTCGGGGGCCGGAACCTACGAGCAGTACTTC. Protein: CARSFRMSGAGTYEQYF.

CDR3 residues: CASSYSGMVGGPRNTEAFF. The DNA of the CDR3 is TGTGCCAGCAGTTACTCGGGGATGGTGGGGGGACCAAGGAACACTGAAGCTTTCTTT. This chain joins TRBV6-8 and TRBJ1-1; weak D call: TRBD1 (5 bases). The V gene's germline CDR1 is MNHGY and CDR2 SAAAGT. This CDR3 spans 19 amino acids. Trimming cost V 0 bases and J 1 base, with 21 bases left between them.

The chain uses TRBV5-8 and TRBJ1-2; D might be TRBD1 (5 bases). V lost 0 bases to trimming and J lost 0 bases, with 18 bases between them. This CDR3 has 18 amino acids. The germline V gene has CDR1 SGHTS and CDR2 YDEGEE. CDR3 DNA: TGTGCCAGCAGCTTGGTATCGTTCGGGGGATTAGCTAACTATGGCTACACCTTC. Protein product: CASSLVSFGGLANYGYTF.

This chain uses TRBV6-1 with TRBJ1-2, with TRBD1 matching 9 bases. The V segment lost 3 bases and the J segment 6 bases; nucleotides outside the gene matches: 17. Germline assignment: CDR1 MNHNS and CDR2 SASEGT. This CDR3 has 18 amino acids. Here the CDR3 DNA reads TGTGCCAGCAGTGATCAAACTATGGACAGGGGCAGCTGGAATGGCTACACCTTC. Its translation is CASSDQTMDRGSWNGYTF.

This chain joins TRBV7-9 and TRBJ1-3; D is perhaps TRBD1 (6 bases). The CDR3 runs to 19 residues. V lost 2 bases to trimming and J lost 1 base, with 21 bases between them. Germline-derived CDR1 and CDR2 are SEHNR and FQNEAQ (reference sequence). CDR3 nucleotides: TGTGCCAGCAGCTTATCTATAATTGGGACAATCAAATCTGGAAACACCATATATTTT. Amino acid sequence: CASSLSIIGTIKSGNTIYF.

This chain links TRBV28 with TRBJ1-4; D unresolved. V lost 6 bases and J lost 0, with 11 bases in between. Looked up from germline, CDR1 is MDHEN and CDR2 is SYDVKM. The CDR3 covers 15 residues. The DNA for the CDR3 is TGTGCCAGCAGCCCCGACTCAGCAACTAATGAAAAACTGTTTTTT. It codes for CASSPDSATNEKLFF.

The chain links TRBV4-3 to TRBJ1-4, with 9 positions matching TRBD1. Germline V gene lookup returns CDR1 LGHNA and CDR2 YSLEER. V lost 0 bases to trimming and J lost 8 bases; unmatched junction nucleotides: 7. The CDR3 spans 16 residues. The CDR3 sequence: CASSQELGTGREKLFF. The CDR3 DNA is TGCGCCAGCAGCCAAGAACTCGGGACAGGGAGGGAAAAACTGTTTTTT.

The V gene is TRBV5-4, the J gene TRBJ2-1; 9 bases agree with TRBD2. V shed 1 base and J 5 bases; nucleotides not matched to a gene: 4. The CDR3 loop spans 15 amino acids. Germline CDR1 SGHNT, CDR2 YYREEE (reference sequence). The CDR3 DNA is TGTGCCAGCAGCTTGTGGGTAGCGGGGGACAATGAGCAGTTCTTC. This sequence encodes CASSLWVAGDNEQFF.

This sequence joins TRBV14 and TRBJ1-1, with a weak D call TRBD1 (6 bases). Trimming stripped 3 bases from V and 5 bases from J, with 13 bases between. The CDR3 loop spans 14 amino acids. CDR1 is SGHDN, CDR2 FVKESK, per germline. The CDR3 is CASSQGFQGTEAFF. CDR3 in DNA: TGTGCCAGCAGCCAGGGTTTCCAGGGGACTGAAGCTTTCTTT.

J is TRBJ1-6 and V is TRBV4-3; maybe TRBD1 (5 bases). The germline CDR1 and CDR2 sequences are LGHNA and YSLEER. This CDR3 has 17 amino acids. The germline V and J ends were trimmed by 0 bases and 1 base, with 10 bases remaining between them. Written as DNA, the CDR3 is TGCGCCAGCAGCCAAGAATGGCAGGGTTCCTATAATTCACCCCTCCACTTT. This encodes CASSQEWQGSYNSPLHF.

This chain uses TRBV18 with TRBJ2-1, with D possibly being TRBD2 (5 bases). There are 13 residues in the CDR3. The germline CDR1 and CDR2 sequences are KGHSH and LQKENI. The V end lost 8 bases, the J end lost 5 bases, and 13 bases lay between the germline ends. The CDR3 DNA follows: TGTGCCAGCCTTCGACTAAGGGACAATGAGCAGTTCTTC. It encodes CASLRLRDNEQFF.

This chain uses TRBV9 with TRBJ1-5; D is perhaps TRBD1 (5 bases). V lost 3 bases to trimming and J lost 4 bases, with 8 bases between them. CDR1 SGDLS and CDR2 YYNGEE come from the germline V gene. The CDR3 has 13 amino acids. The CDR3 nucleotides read TGTGCCAGCAGCGGGGGCCCGAATCAGCCCCAGCATTTT. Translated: CASSGGPNQPQHF. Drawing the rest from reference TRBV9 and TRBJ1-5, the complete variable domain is DSGVTQTPKHLITATGQRVTLRCSPRSGDLSVYWYQQSLDQGLQFLIQYYNGEERAKGNILERFSAQQFPDLHSELNLSSLELGDSALYFCASSGGPNQPQHFGDGTRLSIL.

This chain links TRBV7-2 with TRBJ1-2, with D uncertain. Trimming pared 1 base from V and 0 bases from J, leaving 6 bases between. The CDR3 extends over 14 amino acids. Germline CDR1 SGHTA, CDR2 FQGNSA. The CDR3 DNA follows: TGTGCCAGCAGCTTAGATCGGGCTAACTATGGCTACACCTTC. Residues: CASSLDRANYGYTF.

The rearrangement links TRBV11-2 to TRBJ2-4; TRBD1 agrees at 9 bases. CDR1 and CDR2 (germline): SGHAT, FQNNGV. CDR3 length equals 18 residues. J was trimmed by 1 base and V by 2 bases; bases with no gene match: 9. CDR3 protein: CASSLYRGPLGAKNIQYF. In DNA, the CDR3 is TGTGCCAGCAGCTTATACAGGGGGCCACTTGGGGCCAAAAACATTCAGTACTTC.

The CDR3: CAWSGGGNTEAFF. The DNA of the CDR3 is TGTGCCTGGAGTGGTGGGGGGAACACTGAAGCTTTCTTT. The rearrangement joins TRBV30 to TRBJ1-1; the D gene is possibly TRBD1 (5 bases). Germline CDR1 reads GTSNPN; CDR2 reads SVGIG (reference sequence). V was shortened by 1 base and J by 1 base, with 7 bases between the two germline ends. The CDR3 covers 13 residues.

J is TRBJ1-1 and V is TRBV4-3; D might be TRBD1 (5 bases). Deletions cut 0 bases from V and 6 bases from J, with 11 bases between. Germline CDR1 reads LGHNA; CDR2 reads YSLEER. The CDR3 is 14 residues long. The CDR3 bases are TGCGCCAGCAGCCAAGATCGGGGGAGTTCTGAAGCTTTCTTT. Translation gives CASSQDRGSSEAFF.

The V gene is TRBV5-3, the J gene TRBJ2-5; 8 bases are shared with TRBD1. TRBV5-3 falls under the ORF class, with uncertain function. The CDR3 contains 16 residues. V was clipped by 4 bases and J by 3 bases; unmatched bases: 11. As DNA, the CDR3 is TGTGCCAGAAGCCCGTGGACAGGGTTAGAAGAAGAGACCCAGTACTTC. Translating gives CARSPWTGLEEETQYF.